Each of the 19 T cell receptor beta chains below was sequenced from the same sample in a study of CD8 T cells in ankylosing spondylitis. Study findings and constraints: A TCR beta motif of about eight highly homologous variants seemed to mark ankylosing spondylitis blood.

Their recognized antigens are unknown. MiXCR, applied by TCRdb to the 5' RACE reads, yields one record per CDR3 protein. The sample lists about 540,000 distinct CDR3 sequences; roughly 13% were seen once. Sequencing used blood, either unsorted or a sorted T cell fraction (not recorded which). Source of these receptors: a male donor with ankylosing spondylitis.

The V gene is TRBV28, the J gene TRBJ1-5; D gene ambiguous. The germline V and J ends were trimmed by 7 bases and 9 bases, with 13 bases remaining between them. Germline V gene data show CDR1 as MDHEN and CDR2 as SYDVKM. This CDR3 is 12 amino acids long. Written as DNA, the CDR3 is TGTGCCAGCACCGGTCTTTCGGGGCCCCAGCATTTT. This sequence encodes CASTGLSGPQHF.

The J gene is TRBJ1-2, the V gene TRBV27; D might be TRBD1 (5 bases). This CDR3 has 12 residues. Germline CDR1 MNHEY, CDR2 SMNVEV (reference sequence). The V end was cut by 6 bases, the J end by 8 bases, with 13 bases between. The CDR3 nucleotides are TGTGCCAGCAGCGGATCAGGGTTCGGCTACACCTTC. It codes for CASSGSGFGYTF.

This clonotype was counted ten times or more. The chain employs TRBV4-2 and TRBJ2-5; 14 nucleotides line up with TRBD2. CDR3 size: 19 residues. J gave up 2 bases and V 4 bases, and 12 bases lay outside the gene matches. Germline CDR1 and CDR2: LGHNA and YNFKEQ. The chain's CDR3 is CASSLKGLAGVSGQETQYF. The CDR3, as DNA: TGTGCCAGCAGCCTAAAGGGACTAGCGGGAGTCTCGGGACAAGAGACCCAGTACTTC.

J is TRBJ2-7 and V is TRBV7-2, with 10 bases fitting TRBD1. The ends lost 1 base at V and 6 bases at J; junction bases unmatched: 12. Germline V gives CDR1 SGHTA, CDR2 FQGNSA. The CDR3 covers 17 residues. The CDR3 region has the DNA TGTGCCAGCAGCTTAGTGGGGGTGGGGGACAGGGGTCGCGAGCAGTACTTC. This sequence encodes CASSLVGVGDRGREQYF.

The sample holds many counts of this clonotype. The rearrangement joins TRBV20-1 to TRBJ1-5; TRBD1 might be the D (5 bases). There are 12 residues in the CDR3. Trimming shortened V by 6 bases and J by 13 bases, and 19 bases separated the two germline ends. Looked up from germline, CDR1 is DFQATT and CDR2 is SNEGSKA (reference sequence). CDR3 sequence: CSAPIGGALQHF. The CDR3 bases are TGCAGTGCCCCGATTGGCGGGGCTCTACAGCATTTT.

This clonotype was recorded a few times. The chain joins TRBV5-1 to TRBJ2-7; 9 nucleotides agree with TRBD2. The ends lost 4 bases at V and 5 bases at J; junction bases unmatched: 10. The CDR3 length is 15 residues. The germline gives CDR1 SGHRS, CDR2 YFSETQ. CDR3 coding DNA: TGCGCCAGCAGCGGCCCCGCGGGGGGGCATAACGAGCAGTACTTC. Its translation: CASSGPAGGHNEQYF.

This chain uses TRBV15 with TRBJ2-1; 7 positions agree with TRBD2. This CDR3 spans 19 amino acids. Looked up from germline, CDR1 is LNHNV and CDR2 is YYDKDF (reference sequence). J lost 4 bases, V lost 0 bases, and 15 bases had no gene match. The CDR3 DNA reads TGTGCCACCAGCAGAGATCTTCTCATGGGGGGAGGGAGGTACAATGAGCAGTTCTTC. As protein: CATSRDLLMGGGRYNEQFF.

This clonotype has at least ten counts. As DNA, the CDR3 is TGTGCCAGCAGCCAACAATCAGGCCAAGAGACCCAGTACTTC. It specifies CASSQQSGQETQYF. The V call is TRBV3-1, the J call TRBJ2-5, with D hard to call. The CDR3 spans 14 residues. Germline V gene sequence: CDR1 LGHDT, CDR2 YNNKEL (reference sequence). Trimming removed 2 bases from V and 1 base from J, with 8 bases in between.

This clonotype has only a few counts. CDR3 in DNA: TGCAGTGCTCTGACAGGGTCAGATACGCAGTATTTT. Protein product: CSALTGSDTQYF. The chain combines TRBV20-1 with TRBJ2-3; 7 nucleotides match TRBD1. This CDR3 is 12 amino acids long. V was clipped by 5 bases and J by 4 bases; unmatched bases: 3. The germline CDR1 and CDR2 sequences are DFQATT and SNEGSKA (reference sequence).

This clonotype was seen more than once but under ten times. This chain joins TRBV10-2 and TRBJ1-2; 10 bases are a match to TRBD1. Germline V gives CDR1 WSHSY, CDR2 SAAADI. Trimming took 2 bases from V and 1 from J; bases not matched to a gene: 4. The CDR3 runs 16 residues. CDR3 in amino acids: CASSEGTGELNYGYTF. CDR3 nucleotide sequence: TGCGCCAGCAGTGAGGGGACAGGGGAACTTAACTATGGCTACACCTTC.

This clonotype was recorded many times. This chain connects TRBV7-2 to TRBJ1-1, with D maybe TRBD1 (6 bases). CDR1 and CDR2 (germline): SGHTA, FQGNSA. CDR3 length: 14 amino acids. V lost 4 bases and J lost 3, with 12 bases in between. The CDR3 nucleotides are TGTGCCAGCAGCTGGACAGTCTCGGACACTGAAGCTTTCTTT. Amino acids: CASSWTVSDTEAFF.

The chain uses TRBV5-1 and TRBJ1-1; 9 bases match TRBD1. This CDR3 comprises 17 residues. The ends lost 4 bases at V and 4 bases at J; junction bases unmatched: 14. Germline-derived CDR1 and CDR2 are SGHRS and YFSETQ. The CDR3 bases are TGCGCCAGCAGCACCGGGACAGGGTATAATCTGGGCACTGAAGCTTTCTTT. Translated: CASSTGTGYNLGTEAFF.

Many counts were recorded for this clonotype. The rearrangement uses TRBV7-2 and TRBJ2-7, with 9 bases lining up with TRBD2. The CDR3 has 18 residues. V was pared by 0 bases and J by 3 bases, with 12 bases of the junction left unmatched. Germline assignment: CDR1 SGHTA and CDR2 FQGNSA. The CDR3 region is CASSLAASGVTSYYEQYF. CDR3 coding DNA: TGTGCCAGCAGCTTAGCAGCTAGCGGGGTTACCTCATACTACGAGCAGTACTTC.

This clonotype has a count of ten or more. The rearrangement joins TRBV20-1 to TRBJ1-1; D might be TRBD1 (6 bases). Germline V CDR1 and CDR2: DFQATT, SNEGSKA (reference sequence). V was clipped by 4 bases and J by 4 bases, with 13 bases between them. The CDR3 is 13 amino acids. DNA of the CDR3: TGCAGTGCTATTTTAGGGGGTGGCACTGAAGCTTTCTTT. It yields the protein CSAILGGGTEAFF.

This clonotype was seen more than once but under ten times. The V call is TRBV29-1, the J call TRBJ1-5; D gene unclear. Trimming left V 4 bases short and J 4 bases short, with 8 bases between. The germline CDR1 and CDR2 sequences are SQVTM and ANQGSEA. The CDR3 sequence is 12 residues long. CDR3 in amino acids: CSVGTVNQPQHF. The CDR3 region has the DNA TGCAGCGTTGGGACGGTTAATCAGCCCCAGCATTTT.

J is TRBJ1-5 and V is TRBV24-1; D call uncertain. The V end lost 0 bases, the J end lost 4 bases, and 6 bases lay between the germline ends. Germline CDR1 reads KGHDR; CDR2 reads SFDVKD. The CDR3 spans 14 residues. This CDR3 is CATSDLRANQPQHF. The CDR3 nucleotides are TGTGCCACCAGTGATTTGCGGGCTAATCAGCCCCAGCATTTT.

This clonotype was counted between two and nine times. The V and J genes are TRBV5-1 and TRBJ1-4; D gene unclear. V was clipped by 4 bases and J by 7 bases, with 17 bases between them. Looked up from germline, CDR1 is SGHRS and CDR2 is YFSETQ. This CDR3 has 15 residues. This chain's CDR3 is CASSVLGSMSEKLFF. CDR3 nucleotides: TGCGCCAGCAGCGTTCTGGGTTCGATGAGTGAAAAACTGTTTTTT.

This clonotype was seen at least ten times. The V gene is TRBV24-1, the J gene TRBJ1-5; D is uncertain. Germline V gene lookup returns CDR1 KGHDR and CDR2 SFDVKD. The CDR3 sequence is 14 residues long. V lost 9 bases, J lost 0 bases, and 11 bases lay in between. In nucleotides, the CDR3 is TGTGCCACCGGACTGGGAAATAGCAATCAGCCCCAGCATTTT. The encoded protein is CATGLGNSNQPQHF.

This clonotype occurred many times. The J gene is TRBJ2-7, the V gene TRBV18, with D uncertain. The CDR3 covers 15 residues. The V gene lost 0 bases and the J gene lost 2 bases, with 11 bases spanning the gap. Germline lookup yields CDR1 KGHSH and CDR2 LQKENI. The CDR3 DNA is TGTGCCAGCTCACCACCGCTAGGGCAGGCCTACGAGCAGTACTTC. This sequence encodes CASSPPLGQAYEQYF.